This T cell receptor (beta chain) was recovered during a study of T cells after yellow fever vaccination. Overall study findings and caveats: Weaker, the secondary response peaked sooner, at day 5 versus 15. Booster samples showed a return of most primary-vaccination clones (around 95% CD4, roughly 85% CD8). Any FACS-sorted repertoire could hold abundant clonotypes that contaminate it from the bulk population.

5'RACE template switching generated TCR cDNA, adding a universal primer site and UMIs. MiXCR, run by TCRdb on the 5' RACE reads, gives a single entry per CDR3 protein. This table holds around 140,000 distinct CDR3 sequences, just over 6.5% found once. Looked up from germline, CDR1 is LNHDA and CDR2 is SQIVND (reference sequence). CDR3 size: 16 residues. V shed 6 bases, J shed 3 bases, and the junction held 11 bases outside the gene matches. The table lists this clonotype with many counts. The target antigen is unknown. The V call is TRBV19, the J call TRBJ2-3; 8 bases map to TRBD1. Here the sequenced sample was CD4+ T cells sorted from PBMCs, taken 10 days after the yellow fever booster vaccination. This clonotype was obtained from a man aged 25-45 years who received the YFV17D yellow fever vaccine. CDR3: CASRPSDRGLTDTQYF. The CDR3, as DNA: TGTGCCAGTAGACCCAGCGACAGGGGCCTTACAGATACGCAGTATTTT.